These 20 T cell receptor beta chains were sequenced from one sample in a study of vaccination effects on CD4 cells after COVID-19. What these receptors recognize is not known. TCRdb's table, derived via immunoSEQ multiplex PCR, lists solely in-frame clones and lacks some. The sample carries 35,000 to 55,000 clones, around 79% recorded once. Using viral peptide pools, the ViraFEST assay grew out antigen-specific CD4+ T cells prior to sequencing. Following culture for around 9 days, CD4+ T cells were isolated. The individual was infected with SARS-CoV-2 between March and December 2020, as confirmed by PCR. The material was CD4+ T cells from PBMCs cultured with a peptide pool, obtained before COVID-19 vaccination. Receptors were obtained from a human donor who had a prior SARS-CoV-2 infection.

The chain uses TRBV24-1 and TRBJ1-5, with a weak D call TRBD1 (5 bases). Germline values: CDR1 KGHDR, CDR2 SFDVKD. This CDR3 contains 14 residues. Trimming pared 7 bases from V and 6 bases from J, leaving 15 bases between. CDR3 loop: CATRETGEGQPQHF. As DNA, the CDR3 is TGTGCCACCAGAGAAACAGGTGAAGGTCAGCCCCAGCATTTT.

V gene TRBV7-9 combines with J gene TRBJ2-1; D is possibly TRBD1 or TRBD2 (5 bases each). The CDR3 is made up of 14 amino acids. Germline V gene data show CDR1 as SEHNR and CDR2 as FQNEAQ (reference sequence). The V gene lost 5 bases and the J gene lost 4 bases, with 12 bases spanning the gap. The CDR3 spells CASSEGWGYNEQFF. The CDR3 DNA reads TGTGCCAGCAGCGAAGGTTGGGGGTACAATGAGCAGTTCTTC.

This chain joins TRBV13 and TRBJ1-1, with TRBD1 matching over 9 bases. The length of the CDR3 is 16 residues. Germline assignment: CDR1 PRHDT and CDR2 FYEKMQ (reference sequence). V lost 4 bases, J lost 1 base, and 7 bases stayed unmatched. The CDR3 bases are TGTGCCAGCAGCTCCCACAGGGGGCTGGGGAACACTGAAGCTTTCTTT. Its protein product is CASSSHRGLGNTEAFF. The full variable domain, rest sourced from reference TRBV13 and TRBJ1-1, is AAGVIQSPRHLIKEKRETATLKCYPIPRHDTVYWYQQGPGQDPQFLISFYEKMQSDKGSIPDRFSAQQFSDYHSELNMSSLELGDSALYFCASSSHRGLGNTEAFFGQGTRLTVV.

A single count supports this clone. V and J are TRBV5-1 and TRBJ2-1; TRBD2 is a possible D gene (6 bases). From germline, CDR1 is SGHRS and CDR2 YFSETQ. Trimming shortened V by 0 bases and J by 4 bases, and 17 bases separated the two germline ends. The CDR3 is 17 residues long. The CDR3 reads CASSLVERAGRYNEQFF. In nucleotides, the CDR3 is TGCGCCAGCAGCTTGGTAGAGAGGGCCGGGAGATACAATGAGCAGTTCTTC.

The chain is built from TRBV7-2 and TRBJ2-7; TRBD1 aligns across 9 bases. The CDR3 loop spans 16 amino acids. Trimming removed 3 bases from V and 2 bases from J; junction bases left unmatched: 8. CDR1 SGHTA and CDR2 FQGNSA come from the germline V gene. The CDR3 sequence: CASSFPPGQGAYEQYF. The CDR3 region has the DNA TGTGCCAGCAGCTTTCCCCCGGGACAGGGTGCCTACGAGCAGTACTTC. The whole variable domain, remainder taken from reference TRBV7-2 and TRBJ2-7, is GAGVSQSPSNKVTEKGKDVELRCDPISGHTALYWYRQSLGQGLEFLIYFQGNSAPDKSGLPSDRFSAERTGGSVSTLTIQRTQQEDSAVYLCASSFPPGQGAYEQYFGPGTRLTVT.

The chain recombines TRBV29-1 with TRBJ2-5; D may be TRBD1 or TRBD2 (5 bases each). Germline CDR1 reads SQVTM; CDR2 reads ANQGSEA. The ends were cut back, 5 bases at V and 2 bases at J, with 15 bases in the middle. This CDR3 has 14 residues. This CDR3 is CSVRRGESQETQYF. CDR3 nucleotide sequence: TGCAGCGTTAGACGAGGGGAATCGCAAGAGACCCAGTACTTC.

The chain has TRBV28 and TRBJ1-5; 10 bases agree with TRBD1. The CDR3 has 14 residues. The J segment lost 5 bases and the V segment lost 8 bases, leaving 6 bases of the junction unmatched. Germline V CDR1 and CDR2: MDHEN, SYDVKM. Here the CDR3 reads CASVRTGGYQPQHF. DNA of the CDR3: TGTGCCAGCGTCCGGACAGGGGGTTATCAGCCCCAGCATTTT.

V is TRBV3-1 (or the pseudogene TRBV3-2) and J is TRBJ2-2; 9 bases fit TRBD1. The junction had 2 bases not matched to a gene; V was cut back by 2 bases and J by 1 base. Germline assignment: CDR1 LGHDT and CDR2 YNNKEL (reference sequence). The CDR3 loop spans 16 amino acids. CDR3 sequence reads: CASSQTGGQNTGELFF. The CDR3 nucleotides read TGTGCCAGCAGCCAAACAGGGGGCCAGAACACCGGGGAGCTGTTTTTT.

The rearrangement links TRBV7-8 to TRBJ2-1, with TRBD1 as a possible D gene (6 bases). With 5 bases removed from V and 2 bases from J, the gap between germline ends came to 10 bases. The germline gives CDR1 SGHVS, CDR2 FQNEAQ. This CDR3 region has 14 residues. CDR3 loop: CASSQDRTYNEQFF. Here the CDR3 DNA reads TGTGCCAGCAGCCAGGACAGAACCTACAATGAGCAGTTCTTC.

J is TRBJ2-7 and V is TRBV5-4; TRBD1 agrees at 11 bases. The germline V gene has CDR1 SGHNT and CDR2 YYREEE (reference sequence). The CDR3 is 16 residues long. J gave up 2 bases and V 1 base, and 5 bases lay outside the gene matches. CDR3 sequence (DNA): TGTGCCAGCAGCTTGTTGGTGGGACAGGGGGCCTACGAGCAGTACTTC. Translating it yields CASSLLVGQGAYEQYF.

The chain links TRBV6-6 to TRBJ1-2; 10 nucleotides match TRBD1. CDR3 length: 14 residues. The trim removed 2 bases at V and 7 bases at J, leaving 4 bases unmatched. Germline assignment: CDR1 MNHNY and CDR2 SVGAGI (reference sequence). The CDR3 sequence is CASSYGDRGGGYTF. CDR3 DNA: TGTGCCAGCAGTTACGGGGACAGGGGAGGTGGCTACACCTTC.

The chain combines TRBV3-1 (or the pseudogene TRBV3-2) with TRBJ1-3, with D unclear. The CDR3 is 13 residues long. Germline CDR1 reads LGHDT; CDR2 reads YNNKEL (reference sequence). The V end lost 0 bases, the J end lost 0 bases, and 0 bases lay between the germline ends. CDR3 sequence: CASSQDSGNTIYF. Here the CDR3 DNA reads TGTGCCAGCAGCCAAGACTCTGGAAACACCATATATTTT.

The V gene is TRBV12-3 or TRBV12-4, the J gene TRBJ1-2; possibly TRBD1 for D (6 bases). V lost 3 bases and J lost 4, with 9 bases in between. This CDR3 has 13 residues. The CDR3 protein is CASSFGQTYGYTF. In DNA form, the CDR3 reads TGTGCCAGCAGTTTTGGACAGACCTATGGCTACACCTTC.

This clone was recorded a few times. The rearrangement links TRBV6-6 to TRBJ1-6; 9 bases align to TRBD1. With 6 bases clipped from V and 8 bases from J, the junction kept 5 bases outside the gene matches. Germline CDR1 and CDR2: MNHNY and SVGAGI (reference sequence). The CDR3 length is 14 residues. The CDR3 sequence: CASSRDRGDSPLHF. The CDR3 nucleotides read TGTGCCAGCAGCCGAGACAGGGGGGATTCACCCCTCCACTTT.

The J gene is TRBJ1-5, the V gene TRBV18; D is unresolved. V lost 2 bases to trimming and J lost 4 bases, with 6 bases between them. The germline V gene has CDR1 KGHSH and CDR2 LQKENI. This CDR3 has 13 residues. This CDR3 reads CASSPDQNQPQHF. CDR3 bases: TGTGCCAGCTCACCAGACCAAAATCAGCCCCAGCATTTT.

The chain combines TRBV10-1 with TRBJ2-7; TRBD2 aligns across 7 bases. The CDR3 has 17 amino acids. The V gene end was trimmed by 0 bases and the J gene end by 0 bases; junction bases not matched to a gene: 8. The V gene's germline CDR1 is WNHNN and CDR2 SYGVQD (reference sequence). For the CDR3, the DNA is TGCGCCAGCAGTGAGTCGCCTCCTAGCGGAAGCTCCTACGAGCAGTACTTC. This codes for CASSESPPSGSSYEQYF.

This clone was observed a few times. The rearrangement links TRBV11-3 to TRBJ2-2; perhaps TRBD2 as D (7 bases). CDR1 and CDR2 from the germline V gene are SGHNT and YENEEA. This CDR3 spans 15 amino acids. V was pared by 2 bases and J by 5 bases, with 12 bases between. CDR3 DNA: TGTGCCAGCAGCTTACGGGGGGCTCGGACCGGGGAGCTGTTTTTT. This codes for CASSLRGARTGELFF.

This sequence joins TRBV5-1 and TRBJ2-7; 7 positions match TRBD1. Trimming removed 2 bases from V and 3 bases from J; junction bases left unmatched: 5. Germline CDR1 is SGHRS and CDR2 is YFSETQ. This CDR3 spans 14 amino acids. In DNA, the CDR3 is TGCGCCAGCAGCTTACAGGGGTCATACTACGAGCAGTACTTC. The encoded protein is CASSLQGSYYEQYF. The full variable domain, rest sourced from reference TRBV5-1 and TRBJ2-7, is KAGVTQTPRYLIKTRGQQVTLSCSPISGHRSVSWYQQTPGQGLQFLFEYFSETQRNKGNFPGRFSGRQFSNSRSEMNVSTLELGDSALYLCASSLQGSYYEQYFGPGTRLTVT.

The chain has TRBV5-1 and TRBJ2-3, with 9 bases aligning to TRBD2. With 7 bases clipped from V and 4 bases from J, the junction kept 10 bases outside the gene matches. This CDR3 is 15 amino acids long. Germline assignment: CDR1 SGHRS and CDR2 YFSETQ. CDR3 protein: CASGAFSGGSDTQYF. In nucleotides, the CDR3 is TGCGCCAGCGGAGCCTTTAGCGGGGGATCAGATACGCAGTATTTT.

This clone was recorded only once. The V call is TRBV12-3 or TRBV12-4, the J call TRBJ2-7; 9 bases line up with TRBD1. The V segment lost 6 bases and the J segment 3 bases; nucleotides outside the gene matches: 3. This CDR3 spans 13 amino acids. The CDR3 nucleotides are TGTGCCAGCAGCTACAGGGGGCGCTACGAGCAGTACTTC. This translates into CASSYRGRYEQYF.